This passage covers 8 T cell receptor beta chains from one sample sequenced in a study of human T cells and chemical hapten exposure. Indicated time point: patch test 1, 2 weeks after DPC sensitization. Treatment noted: therapeutic diphenylcyclopropenone sensitization with weekly scalp DPC. TCRdb processed the RACE reads anew with MiXCR; each CDR3 protein has one entry. The table records some 170,000 distinct CDR3 sequences, approximately 20% of them present only once. The sequencing here drew on whole blood, taken in connection with sensitization to the hapten diphenylcyclopropenone (DPC). The source is a woman aged 50 to 60 with alopecia areata. Some clones in this sample may be carry-over from other donors' samples.

The table lists this clonotype with a few counts. The chain recombines TRBV27 with TRBJ1-1, with a weak D call TRBD1 (5 bases). Germline loops: CDR1 MNHEY, CDR2 SMNVEV (reference sequence). This CDR3 is 15 amino acids long. Trimming stripped 4 bases from V and 5 bases from J, with 17 bases between. CDR3 in amino acids: CASSYGTVGGTEAFF. The DNA of the CDR3 is TGTGCCAGCAGTTACGGGACGGTTGGGGGGACTGAAGCTTTCTTT.

This clonotype has only one observation. The chain recombines TRBV7-2 with TRBJ2-1; 12 bases fit TRBD2. J gave up 8 bases and V 4 bases, and 9 bases lay outside the gene matches. From germline, CDR1 is SGHTA and CDR2 FQGNSA. This CDR3 contains 16 residues. The CDR3 region has the DNA TGTGCCAGCAGCTCCAGGACTAGCGGGGCGGGATATGAGCAGTTCTTC. Protein sequence: CASSSRTSGAGYEQFF.

This rearrangement joins TRBV3-1 to TRBJ2-3; D is possibly TRBD2 (5 bases). Trimming left V 4 bases short and J 4 bases short, with 9 bases between. CDR3 size: 13 residues. Germline V gene lookup returns CDR1 LGHDT and CDR2 YNNKEL (reference sequence). The CDR3 spells CASSPLVPDTQYF. In nucleotides, the CDR3 is TGTGCCAGCAGCCCACTAGTTCCAGATACGCAGTATTTT.

V gene TRBV5-1 combines with J gene TRBJ2-3; 10 bases match TRBD1. The CDR3 spans 16 residues. V trimming: 4 bases; J trimming: 6 bases; junction bases outside the gene matches: 11. Germline-derived CDR1 and CDR2 are SGHRS and YFSETQ. CDR3 sequence (DNA): TGCGCCAGCAGCCTGGGGCCGGGACAGGGGACCGATACGCAGTATTTT. Its protein product is CASSLGPGQGTDTQYF.

The chain recombines TRBV7-9 with TRBJ2-3, with TRBD2 matching over 12 bases. With V trimmed by 5 bases and J by 7 bases, 4 bases remained unmatched. The CDR3 is 14 amino acids. Germline assignment: CDR1 SEHNR and CDR2 FQNEAQ (reference sequence). CDR3 loop: CASSLTSGSHTQYF. Here the CDR3 DNA reads TGTGCCAGCAGCCTGACTAGCGGGAGCCATACGCAGTATTTT.

This clonotype was counted a few times. The rearrangement joins TRBV6-2 or TRBV6-3 to TRBJ2-5; 11 bases align to TRBD2. Trimming removed 5 bases from V and 6 bases from J; junction bases left unmatched: 11. CDR1 is MNHEY and CDR2 is SVGEGT in the germline V gene. The CDR3 is 16 residues long. For the CDR3, the DNA is TGTGCCAGCAGTCCCGGGACTAGCGGAAGGCAGAAGACCCAGTACTTC. Translation gives CASSPGTSGRQKTQYF.

This clonotype was observed a handful of times. The chain has TRBV28 and TRBJ1-5, with D hard to call. This CDR3 contains 13 residues. V was pared by 3 bases and J by 7 bases, with 10 bases between. Germline V gene data show CDR1 as MDHEN and CDR2 as SYDVKM. CDR3 loop: CASSFPLDQPQHF. The CDR3 nucleotides read TGTGCCAGCAGTTTCCCCCTGGACCAGCCCCAGCATTTT.

The CDR3 sequence: CASAETGGRAFEQFF. The CDR3 DNA follows: TGTGCCAGCGCGGAGACGGGCGGGAGGGCCTTCGAGCAGTTCTTC. This chain connects TRBV3-1 to TRBJ2-1, with TRBD2 matching 9 bases. This CDR3 has 15 residues. Germline lookup yields CDR1 LGHDT and CDR2 YNNKEL (reference sequence). The ends lost 8 bases at V and 10 bases at J; junction bases unmatched: 15.